This T cell receptor (beta chain) originates from a study of CD8+CD57+ T cells in acquired aplastic anemia. Study background: Sorted CD4+ and CD8+ cells gave a mean 3.2 ug DNA, range about 0.19 to 27.4 ug.

The study's findings and limits: Patients and controls shared 25 to 30 CD8+ CDR3 sequences, highly expressed in patients. Patients were compared with controls for CD8+ Simpson's diversity, and no significant difference emerged.

Investigators profiled TCR beta VDJ and CDR3 from genomic DNA template. From the reads, TCRdb called clonotypes with MiXCR, one entry per CDR3 protein. The table includes 75,000 to 80,000 distinct CDR3 sequences, around 70% detected once. As concerns this clonotype: Its cognate antigen is unknown.

The authors sequenced patients whose flow cytometry had shown CD8+CD57+ cell expansion. V was trimmed by 4 bases and J by 5 bases, leaving 12 bases between them. The CDR3 is 14 amino acids. Germline V gene lookup returns CDR1 SGDLS and CDR2 YYNGEE. The V and J genes are TRBV9 and TRBJ1-4; tentative D call: TRBD1 (6 bases). The sequencing input was sorted CD4+, CD8+, or CD8+CD57+ T cells (not recorded which) from PBMCs. The clonotype was recovered from a human donor with aplastic anemia. CDR3 DNA sequence: TGTGCCAGCAGCCCGGGACAAGGAAATGAAAAACTGTTTTTT. Translation gives CASSPGQGNEKLFF.